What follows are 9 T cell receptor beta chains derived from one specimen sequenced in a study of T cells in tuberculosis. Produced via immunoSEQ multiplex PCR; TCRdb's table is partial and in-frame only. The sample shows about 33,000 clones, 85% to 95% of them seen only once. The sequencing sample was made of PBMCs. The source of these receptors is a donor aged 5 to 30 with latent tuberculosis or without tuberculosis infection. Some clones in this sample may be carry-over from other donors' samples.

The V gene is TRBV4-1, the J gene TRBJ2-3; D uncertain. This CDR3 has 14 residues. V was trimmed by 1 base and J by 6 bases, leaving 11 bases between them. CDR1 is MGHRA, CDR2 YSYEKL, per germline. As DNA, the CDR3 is TGCGCCAGCAGCCAAGCCCATCAACAGGATACGCAGTATTTT. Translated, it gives CASSQAHQQDTQYF.

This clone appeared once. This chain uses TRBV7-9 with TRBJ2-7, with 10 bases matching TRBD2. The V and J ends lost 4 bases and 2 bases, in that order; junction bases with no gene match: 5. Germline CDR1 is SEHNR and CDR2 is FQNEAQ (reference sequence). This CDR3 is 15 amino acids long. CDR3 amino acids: CASSSEAGGPYEQYF. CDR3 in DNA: TGTGCCAGCAGCTCGGAAGCGGGAGGGCCCTACGAGCAGTACTTC.

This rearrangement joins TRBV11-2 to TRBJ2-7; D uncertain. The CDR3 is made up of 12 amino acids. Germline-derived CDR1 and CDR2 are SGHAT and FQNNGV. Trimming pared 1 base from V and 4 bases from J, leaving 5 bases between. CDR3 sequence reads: CASSLAVYEQYF. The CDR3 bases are TGTGCCAGCAGCTTAGCCGTTTACGAGCAGTACTTC. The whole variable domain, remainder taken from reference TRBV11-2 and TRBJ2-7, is EAGVAQSPRYKIIEKRQSVAFWCNPISGHATLYWYQQILGQGPKLLIQFQNNGVVDDSQLPKDRFSAERLKGVDSTLKIQPAKLEDSAVYLCASSLAVYEQYFGPGTRLTVT.

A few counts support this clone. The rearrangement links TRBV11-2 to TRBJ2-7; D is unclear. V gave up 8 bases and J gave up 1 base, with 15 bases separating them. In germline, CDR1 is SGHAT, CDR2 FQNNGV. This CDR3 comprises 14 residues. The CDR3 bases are TGTGCCAGCTGCAGAGACAACTTGTCCTACGAGCAGTACTTC. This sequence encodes CASCRDNLSYEQYF.

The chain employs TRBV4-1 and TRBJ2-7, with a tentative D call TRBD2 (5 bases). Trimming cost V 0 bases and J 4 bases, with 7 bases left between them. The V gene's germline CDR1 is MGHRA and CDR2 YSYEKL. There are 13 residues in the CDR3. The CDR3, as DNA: TGCGCCAGCAGCCAAGATGGCGGGTACGAGCAGTACTTC. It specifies CASSQDGGYEQYF.

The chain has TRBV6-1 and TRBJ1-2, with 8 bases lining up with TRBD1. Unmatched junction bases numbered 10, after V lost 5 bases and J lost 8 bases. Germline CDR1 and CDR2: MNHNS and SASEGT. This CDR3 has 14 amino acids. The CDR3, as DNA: TGTGCCAGCAGTCGGAGACAGGGGATGGAGGGCTACACCTTC. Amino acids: CASSRRQGMEGYTF.

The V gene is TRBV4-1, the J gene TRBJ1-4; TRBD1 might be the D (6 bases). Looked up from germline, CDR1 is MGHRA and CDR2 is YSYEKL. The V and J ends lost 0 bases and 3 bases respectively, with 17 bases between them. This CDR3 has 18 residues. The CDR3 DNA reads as TGCGCCAGCAGCCAAGAGGAAGGGGCAACAGGGCCTAATGAAAAACTGTTTTTT. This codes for CASSQEEGATGPNEKLFF.

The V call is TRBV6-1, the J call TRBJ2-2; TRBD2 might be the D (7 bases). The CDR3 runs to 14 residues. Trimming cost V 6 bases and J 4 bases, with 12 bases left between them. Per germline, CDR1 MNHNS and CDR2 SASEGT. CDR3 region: CASSWRGGTGELFF. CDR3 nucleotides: TGTGCCAGCAGCTGGAGGGGGGGCACCGGGGAGCTGTTTTTT.

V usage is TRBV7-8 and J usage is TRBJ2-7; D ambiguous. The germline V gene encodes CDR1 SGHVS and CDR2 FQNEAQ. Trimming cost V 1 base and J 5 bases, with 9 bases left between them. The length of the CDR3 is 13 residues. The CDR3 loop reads CASSLGALHEQYF. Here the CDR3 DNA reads TGTGCCAGCAGCTTAGGGGCTCTTCACGAGCAGTACTTC.